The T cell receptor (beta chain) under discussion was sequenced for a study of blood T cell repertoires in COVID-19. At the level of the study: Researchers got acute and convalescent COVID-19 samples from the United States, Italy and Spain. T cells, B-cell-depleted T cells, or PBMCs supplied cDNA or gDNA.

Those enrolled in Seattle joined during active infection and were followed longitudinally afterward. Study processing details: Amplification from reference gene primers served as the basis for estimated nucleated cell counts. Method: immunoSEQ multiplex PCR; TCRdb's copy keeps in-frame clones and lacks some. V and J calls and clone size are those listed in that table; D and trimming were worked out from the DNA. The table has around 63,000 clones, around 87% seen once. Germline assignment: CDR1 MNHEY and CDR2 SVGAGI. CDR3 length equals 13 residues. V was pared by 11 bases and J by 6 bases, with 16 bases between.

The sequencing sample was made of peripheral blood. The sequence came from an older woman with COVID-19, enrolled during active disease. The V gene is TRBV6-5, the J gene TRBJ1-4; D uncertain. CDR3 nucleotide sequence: TGTGCCCCCTCGGGAGGGTTGGATGAAAAACTGTTTTTT. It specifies CAPSGGLDEKLFF.